This TCR beta chain comes out of a study of shared clonotypes between healthy human individuals. Replicate PCRs were loaded with roughly 0.3 ug DNA from unsorted PBMC, about 30,000 T cell genomes. Assay: immunoSEQ multiplex PCR; the TCRdb copy retains only in-frame clones and omits some. The data hold about 460,000 clones, with around 77% observed a single time. The sequencing sample was made of PBMCs. The sequence came from a middle-aged woman in good health. Some clones in this sample may be carry-over from other donors' samples.

In DNA, the CDR3 is TGTGCCAGCAGCCGACAGGGGCTAACCCACTACGAGCAGTACTTC. This sequence encodes CASSRQGLTHYEQYF. J is TRBJ2-7 and V is TRBV5-6; 8 bases match TRBD1. The V and J ends lost 4 bases and 3 bases, in that order; junction bases with no gene match: 9. This CDR3 comprises 15 residues. CDR1 is SGHDT and CDR2 is YYEEEE in the germline V gene.